Following are 10 T cell receptor beta chains from one sample sequenced in a study of cytomegalovirus exposure and HLA in healthy donors. Method: immunoSEQ multiplex PCR; TCRdb's copy keeps in-frame clones and lacks some. The sample yields some 170,000 clones, about nine tenths seen once. Sequenced input: PBMCs. Receptors originate from a woman aged 30 to 39 in good health and CMV-seronegative.

The genes are TRBV7-8 and TRBJ1-5; D is unresolved. Germline V gives CDR1 SGHVS, CDR2 FQNEAQ. Trimming removed 4 bases from V and 3 bases from J, with 10 bases in between. The CDR3 spans 14 residues. For the CDR3, the DNA is TGTGCCAGCAGCTCGGTTGGGCCCAATCAGCCCCAGCATTTT. Translation: CASSSVGPNQPQHF.

This clone is a singleton in its sample. This chain connects TRBV25-1 to TRBJ2-7; D call uncertain. The V end lost 5 bases, the J end lost 0 bases, and 11 bases lay between the germline ends. The CDR3 sequence is 14 residues long. In germline, CDR1 is MGHDK, CDR2 SYGVNS. CDR3 sequence: CASSRDMSSYEQYF. For the CDR3, the DNA is TGTGCCAGCAGTAGGGATATGAGCTCCTACGAGCAGTACTTC.

CDR3 nucleotide sequence: TGTGCCAGCAGCCAAAGCCCGGCGGGAGGAGTTGAGACCCAGTACTTC. Translating it yields CASSQSPAGGVETQYF. The chain employs TRBV4-2 and TRBJ2-5, with 8 bases identical to TRBD2. After removal of 2 bases from V and 5 bases from J, the junction contained 10 bases not matched to a gene. The CDR3 runs to 16 residues. The germline gives CDR1 LGHNA, CDR2 YNFKEQ.

The chain's CDR3 is CASNIAGSSYNEQFF. The CDR3 region has the DNA TGTGCCAGCAATATAGCGGGTTCCTCCTACAATGAGCAGTTCTTC. The chain is built from TRBV9 and TRBJ2-1; 7 nucleotides align to TRBD2. This CDR3 has 15 amino acids. Germline V lookup: CDR1 SGDLS, CDR2 YYNGEE. After removal of 6 bases from V and 0 bases from J, the junction contained 6 bases not matched to a gene.

This clone was observed a single time. This rearrangement joins TRBV5-1 to TRBJ2-3, with D unresolved. The germline CDR1 and CDR2 sequences are SGHRS and YFSETQ. Deletions cut 0 bases from V and 0 bases from J, with 8 bases between. The CDR3 is made up of 15 amino acids. As DNA, the CDR3 is TGCGCCAGCAGCTTGGAATCGACTAGCACAGATACGCAGTATTTT. Residues: CASSLESTSTDTQYF.

This chain joins TRBV30 and TRBJ2-7, with D hard to call. Germline V gene sequence: CDR1 GTSNPN, CDR2 SVGIG (reference sequence). Trimming took 0 bases from V and 0 from J, leaving 12 bases between them. CDR3 length: 15 residues. The CDR3 spells CAWSVSSKSSYEQYF. The CDR3 DNA reads as TGTGCCTGGAGTGTAAGTTCTAAGAGCTCCTACGAGCAGTACTTC. The complete variable domain, with remaining parts taken from reference TRBV30 and TRBJ2-7, reads SQTIHQWPATLVQPVGSPLSLECTVEGTSNPNLYWYRQAAGRGLQLLFYSVGIGQISSEVPQNLSASRPQDRQFILSSKKLLLSDSGFYLCAWSVSSKSSYEQYFGPGTRLTVT.

The rearrangement joins TRBV5-1 to TRBJ2-1, with D possibly matching TRBD2 (5 bases). CDR3 size: 13 residues. The V end was cut by 0 bases, the J end by 6 bases, with 7 bases between. From germline, CDR1 is SGHRS and CDR2 YFSETQ. The CDR3 loop is CASSLALGNEQFF. CDR3 nucleotides: TGCGCCAGCAGCTTGGCACTAGGCAATGAGCAGTTCTTC.

The chain uses TRBV2 and TRBJ1-6; TRBD1 agrees at 8 bases. Germline-derived CDR1 and CDR2 are SNHLY and FYNNEI. J gave up 7 bases and V 3 bases, and 5 bases lay outside the gene matches. The CDR3 length is 15 residues. As DNA, the CDR3 is TGTGCCAGCAGTGATAGGCAGGGGGCCAATTCACCCCTCCACTTT. Translating it yields CASSDRQGANSPLHF.

The table lists this clone with a few counts. The rearrangement uses TRBV5-6 and TRBJ1-2, with 8 nucleotides matching TRBD1. The junction had 5 bases not matched to a gene; V was cut back by 4 bases and J by 3 bases. The CDR3 has 14 amino acids. Per germline, CDR1 SGHDT and CDR2 YYEEEE. The CDR3 loop reads CASSTRDRYYGYTF. The CDR3 region has the DNA TGTGCCAGCAGCACCCGGGACAGGTACTATGGCTACACCTTC.

The gene calls are TRBV7-6 and TRBJ1-3; unclear D gene. V lost 1 base, J lost 1 base, and 8 bases lay in between. Germline values: CDR1 SGHVS, CDR2 FNYEAQ. CDR3 size: 15 residues. This chain's CDR3 is CASSLGNGSGNTIYF. CDR3 DNA: TGTGCCAGCAGCTTAGGCAACGGATCTGGAAACACCATATATTTT.